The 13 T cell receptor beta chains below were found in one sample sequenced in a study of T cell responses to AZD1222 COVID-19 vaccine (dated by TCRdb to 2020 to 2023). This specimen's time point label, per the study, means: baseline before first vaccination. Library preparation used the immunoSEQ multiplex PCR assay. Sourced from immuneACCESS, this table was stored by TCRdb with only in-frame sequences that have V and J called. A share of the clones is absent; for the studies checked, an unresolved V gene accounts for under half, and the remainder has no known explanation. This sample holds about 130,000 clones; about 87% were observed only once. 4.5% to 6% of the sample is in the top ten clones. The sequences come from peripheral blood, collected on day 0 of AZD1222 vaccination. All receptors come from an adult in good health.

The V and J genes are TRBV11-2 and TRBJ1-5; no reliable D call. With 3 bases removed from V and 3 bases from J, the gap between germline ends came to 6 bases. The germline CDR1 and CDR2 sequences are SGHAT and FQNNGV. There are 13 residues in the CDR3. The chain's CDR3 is CASSLGLNQPQHF. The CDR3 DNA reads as TGTGCCAGCAGCTTGGGCCTCAATCAGCCCCAGCATTTT.

CDR3 residues: CATSRAGGGSYEQYF. For the CDR3, the DNA is TGTGCCACCAGCCGTGCGGGGGGCGGCTCCTACGAGCAGTACTTC. The chain carries TRBV15 and TRBJ2-7, with 8 nucleotides matching TRBD2. This CDR3 contains 15 residues. After removal of 5 bases from V and 0 bases from J, the junction contained 6 bases not matched to a gene. Germline loops: CDR1 LNHNV, CDR2 YYDKDF (reference sequence).

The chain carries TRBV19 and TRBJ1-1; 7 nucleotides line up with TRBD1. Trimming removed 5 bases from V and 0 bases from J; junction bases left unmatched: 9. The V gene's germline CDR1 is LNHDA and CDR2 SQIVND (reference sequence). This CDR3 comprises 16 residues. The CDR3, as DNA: TGTGCCAGTAGTCAAACAGGGGCAGGGATGAACACTGAAGCTTTCTTT. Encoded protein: CASSQTGAGMNTEAFF.

CDR3 DNA: TGTGCCAGCAGTTTGTCCAGGGGAAACACCGGGGAGCTGTTTTTT. Its translation: CASSLSRGNTGELFF. The V call is TRBV27, the J call TRBJ2-2; possibly TRBD1 for D (6 bases). The germline V gene has CDR1 MNHEY and CDR2 SMNVEV (reference sequence). Deletions cut 3 bases from V and 2 bases from J, with 10 bases between. This CDR3 region has 15 residues.

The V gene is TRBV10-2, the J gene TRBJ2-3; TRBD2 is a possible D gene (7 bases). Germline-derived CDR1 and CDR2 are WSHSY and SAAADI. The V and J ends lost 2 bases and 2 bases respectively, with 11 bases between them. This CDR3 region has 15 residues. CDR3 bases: TGCGCCAGCAGTGAGGCGGGGGCCTTCACAGATACGCAGTATTTT. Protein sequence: CASSEAGAFTDTQYF.

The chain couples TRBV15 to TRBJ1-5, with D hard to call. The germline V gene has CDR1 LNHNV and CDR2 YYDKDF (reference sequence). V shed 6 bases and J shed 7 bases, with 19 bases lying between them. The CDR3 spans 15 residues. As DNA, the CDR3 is TGTGCCACCAGAGGGATTTTGGGTCCGGGGCAGCCCCAGCATTTT. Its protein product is CATRGILGPGQPQHF. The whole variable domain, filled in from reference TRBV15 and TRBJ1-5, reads DAMVIQNPRYQVTQFGKPVTLSCSQTLNHNVMYWYQQKSSQAPKLLFHYYDKDFNNEADTPDNFQSRRPNTSFCFLDIRSPGLGDTAMYLCATRGILGPGQPQHFGDGTRLSIL.

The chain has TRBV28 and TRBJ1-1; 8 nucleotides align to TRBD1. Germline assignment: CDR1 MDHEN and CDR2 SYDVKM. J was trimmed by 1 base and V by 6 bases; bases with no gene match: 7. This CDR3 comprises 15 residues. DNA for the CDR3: TGTGCCAGCAGCCGTTATACAGGGGGGAACACTGAAGCTTTCTTT. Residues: CASSRYTGGNTEAFF.

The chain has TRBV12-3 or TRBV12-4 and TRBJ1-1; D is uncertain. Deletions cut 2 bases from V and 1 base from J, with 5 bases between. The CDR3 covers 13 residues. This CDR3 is CASSLLENTEAFF. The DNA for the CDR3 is TGTGCCAGCAGTTTATTGGAGAACACTGAAGCTTTCTTT.

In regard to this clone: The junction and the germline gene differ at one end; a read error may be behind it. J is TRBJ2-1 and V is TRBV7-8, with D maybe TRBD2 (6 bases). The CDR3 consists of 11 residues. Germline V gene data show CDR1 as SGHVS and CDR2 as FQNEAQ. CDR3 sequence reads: CASSLGGERVF. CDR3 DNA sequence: TGTGCCAGCAGCTTGGGGGGAGAACGGGTCTTC.

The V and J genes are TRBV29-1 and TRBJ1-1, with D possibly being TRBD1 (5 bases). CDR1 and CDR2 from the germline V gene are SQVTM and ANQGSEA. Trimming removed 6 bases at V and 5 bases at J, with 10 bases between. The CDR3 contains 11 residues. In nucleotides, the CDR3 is TGCAGCGTCCGGGGGGGAACTGAAGCTTTCTTT. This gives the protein CSVRGGTEAFF.

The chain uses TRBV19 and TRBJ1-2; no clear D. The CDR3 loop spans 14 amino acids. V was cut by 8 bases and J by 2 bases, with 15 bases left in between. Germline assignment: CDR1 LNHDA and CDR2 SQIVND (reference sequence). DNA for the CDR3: TGTGCCAGTCAAAACTCGCCGGGGAACTATGGCTACACCTTC. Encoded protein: CASQNSPGNYGYTF.

DNA for the CDR3: TGCGCCAGCAGACCTGGACAGGGGGATAATGAAAAACTGTTTTTT. This encodes CASRPGQGDNEKLFF. The rearrangement links TRBV5-1 to TRBJ1-4; TRBD1 agrees at 10 bases. Looked up from germline, CDR1 is SGHRS and CDR2 is YFSETQ. This CDR3 spans 15 amino acids. With V trimmed by 5 bases and J by 4 bases, 5 bases remained unmatched.

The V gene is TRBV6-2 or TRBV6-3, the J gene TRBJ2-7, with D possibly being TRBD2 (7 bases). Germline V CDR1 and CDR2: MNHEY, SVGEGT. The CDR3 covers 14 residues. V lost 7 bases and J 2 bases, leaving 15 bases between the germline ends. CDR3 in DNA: TGTGCCAGCACCCCTAGGGGGGGGGCCTACGAGCAGTACTTC. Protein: CASTPRGGAYEQYF.